The entry below describes one T cell receptor beta chain. This clone was observed a few times. What this receptor recognizes is not known. Base quality data are lacking; no much larger clone is found one base away. The sample belongs to a study of blood T cell repertoires in COVID-19 (dated by TCRdb to 2020 to 2021). A note on the overall study: Collaborator samples came from the United States, Italy and Spain and covered acute and convalescent phases of COVID-19. The sample metadata nearly always contained a de-identified subject ID, COVID-19 status, age in years and sex. Samples came from the ongoing ImmuneRACE study (first 160 participants) plus 1,254 subjects from 6 global collaborators. Where HLA class I and class II types were available, the types were taken from metadata supplied by the sample provider, not from assay-based typing. The repertoires were made available in a free public database intended to serve as a resource for research on the immune response to SARS-CoV-2. The prospective study material was composed of cDNA or gDNA derived from T cells, B-cell-depleted T cells, or PBMCs. Subjects who had been exposed to COVID-19, were actively infected with it, or had recovered from it provided the deeply sampled blood TCRbeta repertoires that made up the dataset.

Each collaborating institution followed its own protocols to collect whole blood in K2EDTA tubes. For TCRbeta analysis, collaborator samples were shipped as frozen whole blood, as isolated PBMCs, or as DNA extracted from either sample type. Overall study results and their limits: How much clinical and demographic metadata was included differed by source and by participant, and the metadata was provided uncurated.

CDR1 LNHDA and CDR2 SQIVND are derived from the germline V gene (reference sequence). Unmatched junction bases come to 8, with V trimmed by 6 bases and J by 2 bases. Counted from cysteine to phenylalanine, this CDR3 has 15 amino acids. The read is trimmed to its CDR3 DNA, 45 bases read in frame from base 1. TCRbeta CDR3 regions were amplified from genomic DNA using the immunoSEQ Assay, a bias-controlled multiplex PCR. In the source study's methods: The number of nucleated cells in each sample was estimated by amplification of reference gene primers within the assay. Sequence reads were collapsed and filtered to measure the absolute abundance of every unique TCRbeta CDR3 rearrangement. For each sample, productive Simpson clonality was calculated by taking the square root of Simpson's diversity index across productive rearrangements. TCRdb holds this immuneACCESS table with in-frame rearrangements only. Some clones are missing; in checked studies, unresolved V genes explain under half, and the rest has no known cause. The DNA gave D and trimming, while V, J and clone size come from that table. The sample contains 120,000 to 150,000 clones, 88% of them found a single time. The top ten hold over 9.5% of the sample.

The chain couples TRBV19 to TRBJ1-2; TRBD1 agrees with 8 junctional bases. The TCR sequence derives from a man aged 45 to 65 with active or convalescent COVID-19. The sequencing input was peripheral blood. The CDR3 reads as follows: CASSLGTGYNYGYTF. The DNA sequence is as follows: TGTGCCAGTAGCCTGGGGACAGGATACAACTATGGCTACACCTTC.